The 10 T cell receptor beta chains presented below share a single source sample, sequenced in a study of vaccination effects on CD4 cells after COVID-19. Sequencing followed a ViraFEST assay step that expanded antigen-specific CD4+ T cells with viral peptide pools. Scientists isolated CD4+ T cells after a roughly ten-day culture period ended. All vaccine recipients tested negative for nucleocapsid antibodies and had never contracted SARS-CoV-2 infection. Antigens for these TCRs are unknown. Repertoires were generated with immunoSEQ multiplex PCR, while TCRdb's copy carries only in-frame clones and drops some. Of tens of thousands of clones in the sample, 65% to 80% were seen once. Specimen: CD4+ T cells from PBMCs cultured with HCoV-NL63 spike peptides, collected before COVID-19 vaccination. Receptors originate from a human donor who received a COVID-19 vaccine.

The chain uses TRBV5-4 and TRBJ1-1; D remains unclear. Germline CDR1 SGHNT, CDR2 YYREEE (reference sequence). Trimming pared 4 bases from V and 0 bases from J, leaving 13 bases between. The length of the CDR3 is 15 residues. In DNA, the CDR3 is TGTGCCAGCAGCGGCGGGTCTGCCCTGAACACTGAAGCTTTCTTT. It yields the protein CASSGGSALNTEAFF.

The chain is built from TRBV6-5 and TRBJ2-1, with 12 bases that match TRBD2. V shed 6 bases and J 7 bases; nucleotides not matched to a gene: 7. Germline CDR1 is MNHEY and CDR2 is SVGAGI. The CDR3 runs 15 residues. The CDR3 DNA reads TGTGCCAGCAGACAGACTAGCGGGGGTTTAAATGAGCAGTTCTTC. It codes for CASRQTSGGLNEQFF.

The chain is built from TRBV18 and TRBJ2-2; TRBD1 aligns across 9 bases. The CDR3 runs 16 residues. V lost 4 bases to trimming and J lost 0 bases; unmatched junction nucleotides: 3. Germline-derived CDR1 and CDR2 are KGHSH and LQKENI. CDR3 DNA sequence: TGTGCCAGCTCACGCGGACAGGGGCCGAACACCGGGGAGCTGTTTTTT. Its translation is CASSRGQGPNTGELFF.

This chain connects TRBV5-4 to TRBJ2-1, with 8 bases aligning to TRBD1. Per germline, CDR1 SGHNT and CDR2 YYREEE (reference sequence). The CDR3 contains 15 residues. V shed 4 bases and J 10 bases; nucleotides not matched to a gene: 13. The CDR3 spells CASSPDRGNRIEQFF. DNA for the CDR3: TGTGCCAGCAGCCCAGACAGGGGCAATCGAATAGAGCAGTTCTTC.

The V and J genes are TRBV9 and TRBJ2-1; D unresolved. The germline gives CDR1 SGDLS, CDR2 YYNGEE. V was pared by 0 bases and J by 3 bases, with 13 bases between. This CDR3 is 16 amino acids long. The CDR3 protein is CASSVGLLGNYNEQFF. CDR3 DNA sequence: TGTGCCAGCAGCGTAGGCCTTTTGGGCAACTACAATGAGCAGTTCTTC.

The chain uses TRBV5-4 and TRBJ1-2; perhaps TRBD1 as D (6 bases). The germline V gene has CDR1 SGHNT and CDR2 YYREEE (reference sequence). The V and J ends lost 4 bases and 5 bases respectively, with 21 bases between them. The CDR3 spans 16 residues. The CDR3 protein is CASSPRQVTTTYGYTF. CDR3 coding DNA: TGTGCCAGCAGCCCTCGACAGGTCACCACGACATATGGCTACACCTTC.

For the CDR3, the DNA is TGCGCCAGCAGCTTGAACCACAATGAGCAGTTCTTC. Encoded protein: CASSLNHNEQFF. The gene calls are TRBV5-1 and TRBJ2-1, with D hard to call. Trimming left V 1 base short and J 5 bases short, with 4 bases between. The CDR3 extends over 12 amino acids. Looked up from germline, CDR1 is SGHRS and CDR2 is YFSETQ.

V usage is TRBV5-8 and J usage is TRBJ2-3; D uncertain. CDR3 size: 15 residues. The germline V and J ends were trimmed by 0 bases and 2 bases, with 10 bases remaining between them. Looked up from germline, CDR1 is SGHTS and CDR2 is YDEGEE. Here the CDR3 DNA reads TGTGCCAGCAGCTTGGGAAGGTCCTACACAGATACGCAGTATTTT. Translating it yields CASSLGRSYTDTQYF. The variable domain in full, with the rest retrieved from reference TRBV5-8 and TRBJ2-3, is EAGVTQSPTHLIKTRGQQATLRCSPISGHTSVYWYQQALGLGLQFLLWYDEGEERNRGNFPPRFSGRQFPNYSSELNVNALELEDSALYLCASSLGRSYTDTQYFGPGTRLTVL.

The chain combines TRBV20-1 with TRBJ1-1, with D possibly matching TRBD1 (5 bases). The CDR3 has 12 residues. The germline V and J ends were trimmed by 3 bases and 3 bases, with 8 bases remaining between them. The germline gives CDR1 DFQATT, CDR2 SNEGSKA (reference sequence). The DNA of the CDR3 is TGCAGTGCTAGTAGGGGAGACACTGAAGCTTTCTTT. Translating gives CSASRGDTEAFF.

This chain connects TRBV2 to TRBJ2-6; 10 bases are shared with TRBD2. The CDR3 is 19 amino acids. Trimming took 2 bases from V and 0 from J; bases not matched to a gene: 7. Germline V gene lookup returns CDR1 SNHLY and CDR2 FYNNEI. For the CDR3, the DNA is TGTGCCAGCAGTGAACCATCACTAGCGGGGTCCTCTGGGGCCAACGTCCTGACTTTC. Translated: CASSEPSLAGSSGANVLTF.